A selection of T cell receptor beta chains follows, all from one sample in a study of neoadjuvant anti-PD-1 for oral cavity cancer. Using immunoSEQ multiplex PCR, the repertoire was profiled, and TCRdb retains in-frame clones only, with some absent. The sample records about 7,200 clones, 60% being singletons. This material consisted of tumor tissue, taken before nivolumab (anti-PD-1) treatment. These TCRs come from a person aged 40 to 85 with oral cavity squamous cell carcinoma. Both conserved end residues are part of each CDR3. Fields, in order: D gene, V gene, J gene, clone size, CDR3 protein, CDR3 DNA. The D gene is left open where the match is weak. A clone size is listed for some rows: how often the clone was seen (once, few, many), or a class if it is expanded.

D: .; V: TRBV21-1; J: TRBJ1-1; size: few; CDR3: CASLQGGDTEAFF; DNA: TGTGCCAGCCTCCAAGGAGGGGACACTGAAGCTTTCTTT
D: TRBD1; V: TRBV5-6; J: TRBJ2-3; size: once; CDR3: CASSLDRGTDTQYF; DNA: TGTGCCAGCAGCTTGGACAGGGGAACAGATACGCAGTATTTT
D: .; V: TRBV15; J: TRBJ2-5; size: .; CDR3: CATSIRQGGGETQYF; DNA: TGTGCCACCAGCATACGACAGGGAGGGGGGGAGACCCAGTACTTC
D: .; V: TRBV27; J: TRBJ2-1; size: once; CDR3: CASTPRDGRNEQFF; DNA: TGTGCCAGCACCCCCAGGGACGGCCGCAATGAGCAGTTCTTC
D: TRBD1; V: TRBV10-3; J: TRBJ2-5; size: .; CDR3: CAIRGDREETQYF; DNA: TGTGCCATCAGAGGGGACAGGGAAGAGACCCAGTACTTC
D: .; V: TRBV6-1; J: TRBJ1-2; size: few; CDR3: CASSVLPRTLYTF; DNA: TGTGCCAGCAGTGTCCTACCCAGGACCCTCTACACCTTC
D: .; V: TRBV5-1; J: TRBJ2-7; size: .; CDR3: CASSLGRFVNEQYF; DNA: TGCGCCAGCAGCTTGGGAAGGTTCGTCAACGAGCAGTACTTC
D: .; V: TRBV7-4; J: TRBJ2-1; size: .; CDR3: CASSYKGPLQQFF; DNA: TGTGCCAGCAGCTATAAGGGACCCCTACAGCAGTTCTTC
D: TRBD2; V: TRBV6-1; J: TRBJ2-5; size: .; CDR3: CASTPGLKNQETQYF; DNA: TGTGCCAGCACTCCGGGACTAAAAAATCAAGAGACCCAGTACTTC
D: .; V: TRBV5-4; J: TRBJ1-2; size: .; CDR3: CASRKDSTNYGYTF; DNA: TGTGCCAGCAGGAAGGACAGTACGAACTATGGCTACACCTTC
D: .; V: TRBV27; J: TRBJ2-7; size: .; CDR3: CASSLLGSGEQYF; DNA: TGTGCCAGCAGTTTATTGGGTTCGGGCGAGCAGTACTTC
D: .; V: TRBV6-4; J: TRBJ2-5; size: .; CDR3: CASSDSIYGMIQETQYF; DNA: TGTGCCAGCAGTGACTCGATATATGGGATGATCCAAGAGACCCAGTACTTC
D: .; V: TRBV10-3; J: TRBJ1-1; size: .; CDR3: CAISESRGTEAFF; DNA: TGTGCCATCAGTGAGTCAAGGGGGACTGAAGCTTTCTTT
D: .; V: TRBV5-1; J: TRBJ2-7; size: .; CDR3: CASSSGTYEQYF; DNA: TGCGCCAGCAGCTCTGGGACCTACGAGCAGTACTTC
D: TRBD1; V: TRBV5-6; J: TRBJ2-6; size: few; CDR3: CASSSTGDRSPSGANVLTF; DNA: TGTGCCAGCAGCTCCACCGGGGACAGGTCACCCTCTGGGGCCAACGTCCTGACTTTC
D: .; V: TRBV6-5; J: TRBJ2-3; size: .; CDR3: CASRPGQPGTDTQYF; DNA: TGTGCCAGCAGGCCGGGACAACCCGGCACAGATACGCAGTATTTT
D: TRBD2; V: TRBV27; J: TRBJ2-1; size: .; CDR3: CASSRGRGRGQFF; DNA: TGTGCCAGCAGCCGCGGGAGGGGGCGAGGGCAGTTCTTC
D: .; V: TRBV6-1; J: TRBJ1-1; size: .; CDR3: CASNRDGHMNTEAFF; DNA: TGTGCCAGCAACCGGGACGGACACATGAACACTGAAGCTTTCTTT